Below, 11 T cell receptor beta chains from the same sample are listed, as sequenced in a study of T cells after yellow fever vaccination. TCRdb analysed the 5' RACE reads with MiXCR anew, one entry per CDR3 protein. Of some 600,000 distinct CDR3 sequences in the sample, less than 20% were seen once. This sample comprised PBMCs, obtained more than 4 days after the first yellow fever vaccination. Receptors originate from a man aged 18 to 35 who received the YFV17D yellow fever vaccine.

This clonotype was observed a handful of times. The chain links TRBV4-1 to TRBJ1-1, with 8 bases lining up with TRBD1. V dropped 2 bases and J dropped 3; count of bases not matched to a gene: 5. The germline V gene encodes CDR1 MGHRA and CDR2 YSYEKL. The CDR3 totals 15 residues. This CDR3 is CASSQSGTGHTEAFF. The CDR3 bases are TGCGCCAGCAGCCAATCCGGGACAGGACACACTGAAGCTTTCTTT.

The gene calls are TRBV4-1 and TRBJ1-2; no definite D call. Germline V lookup: CDR1 MGHRA, CDR2 YSYEKL. V dropped 2 bases and J dropped 6 bases, with 16 bases sitting between them. The CDR3 consists of 15 residues. The DNA of the CDR3 is TGCGCCAGCAGCCAACATACGGCCTCCCCCCATGGCTACACCTTC. Translating it yields CASSQHTASPHGYTF.

V and J are TRBV7-2 and TRBJ2-3, with TRBD2 matching 7 bases. V was pared by 1 base and J by 6 bases, with 10 bases of the junction left unmatched. The length of the CDR3 is 16 residues. Germline values: CDR1 SGHTA, CDR2 FQGNSA. The DNA of the CDR3 is TGTGCCAGCAGCTTAGGAGTTGGAGTAGCGGGCGATACGCAGTATTTT. Translation gives CASSLGVGVAGDTQYF.

This clonotype was recorded a few times. This chain links TRBV29-1 with TRBJ1-2, with 9 bases matching TRBD1. The CDR3 consists of 12 residues. Germline V gene data show CDR1 as SQVTM and CDR2 as ANQGSEA. The junction had 2 bases not matched to a gene; V was cut back by 5 bases and J by 4 bases. The CDR3 spells CSVSGQGYGYTF. CDR3 DNA: TGCAGCGTTTCGGGACAGGGCTATGGCTACACCTTC.

A few counts support this clonotype. The chain uses TRBV9 and TRBJ2-1; weak D call: TRBD2 (5 bases). V lost 2 bases and J 4 bases, leaving 7 bases between the germline ends. This CDR3 contains 13 residues. CDR1 is SGDLS, CDR2 YYNGEE, per germline. The CDR3 sequence is CASSVGNYNEQFF. CDR3 coding DNA: TGTGCCAGCAGCGTCGGGAATTACAATGAGCAGTTCTTC.

The chain carries TRBV27 and TRBJ1-5; D is uncertain. CDR1 MNHEY and CDR2 SMNVEV come from the germline V gene (reference sequence). V lost 6 bases to trimming and J lost 7 bases, with 13 bases between them. This CDR3 has 13 residues. In nucleotides, the CDR3 is TGTGCCAGCAGATTACTAACGGGGCAGCCCCAGCATTTT. Translation: CASRLLTGQPQHF.

The sample holds a few counts of this clonotype. The chain is built from TRBV12-3 or TRBV12-4 and TRBJ1-2; D gene unclear. There are 15 residues in the CDR3. V lost 6 bases to trimming and J lost 2 bases, with 16 bases between them. CDR3 DNA: TGTGCCAGCAGCTCAGACAACCCCCGGAACTATGGCTACACCTTC. It yields the protein CASSSDNPRNYGYTF.

V is TRBV20-1 and J is TRBJ1-1, with D hard to call. The CDR3 has 11 amino acids. The ends were cut back, 1 base at V and 4 bases at J, with 4 bases in the middle. The germline V gene has CDR1 DFQATT and CDR2 SNEGSKA (reference sequence). Here the CDR3 reads CSARGFTEAFF. DNA for the CDR3: TGCAGTGCTAGAGGGTTCACTGAAGCTTTCTTT.

This chain joins TRBV5-3 and TRBJ2-7; the D gene is possibly TRBD1 (5 bases). TRBV5-3 is assigned to the ORF class and has an uncertain function. With 2 bases removed from V and 0 bases from J, the gap between germline ends came to 15 bases. The CDR3 extends over 16 amino acids. CDR3 DNA sequence: TGTGCCAGAAGCTTCATTGGGGCCCTTCTCTCCTACGAGCAGTACTTC. It encodes CARSFIGALLSYEQYF.

This clonotype was counted ten times or more. The chain joins TRBV3-1 to TRBJ1-1; D gene uncertain. The CDR3 has 12 residues. The V gene's germline CDR1 is LGHDT and CDR2 YNNKEL (reference sequence). The ends were cut back, 5 bases at V and 7 bases at J, with 11 bases in the middle. CDR3 residues: CASSSESLEAFF. The CDR3, as DNA: TGTGCCAGCAGCTCAGAGAGTCTTGAAGCTTTCTTT.

This clonotype was detected a few times. This chain joins TRBV11-1 and TRBJ2-2; D is unclear. This CDR3 has 12 residues. The V end was cut by 5 bases, the J end by 6 bases, with 7 bases between. Germline values: CDR1 SGHAT, CDR2 FQDESV (reference sequence). The CDR3 DNA reads TGTGCCAGCAGCCGGCCGGCCGGGGAGCTGTTTTTT. This sequence encodes CASSRPAGELFF.